This T cell receptor beta chain was recovered during a study of blood T cell repertoires in COVID-19. Under the authors' procedure: Estimates of nucleated cell counts were drawn from the amplification of reference gene primers. The method was immunoSEQ multiplex PCR; TCRdb's version includes in-frame clones alone and lacks a portion of them. The V and J calls and the clone size are those of that table, but D and trimming were determined from the DNA. The data contain approximately 200,000 clones, roughly 77% of them singletons. Remarks on this clone: The same CDR3 also results from other DNA sequences found in this sample.

Seattle researchers signed up patients amid active infection and tracked them longitudinally. The V gene's germline CDR1 is LNHNV and CDR2 YYDKDF (reference sequence). The CDR3 is 15 amino acids. J was trimmed by 10 bases and V by 1 base; bases with no gene match: 7. Sequenced: peripheral blood. The genes are TRBV15 and TRBJ1-6; 7 bases map to TRBD1. The sequence came from a woman between 35 and 50 years old with COVID-19, enrolled during active disease. As DNA, the CDR3 is TGTGCCACCAGCAGAGCAGGGGGGTTAGCCTCACCCCTCCACTTT. Translating it yields CATSRAGGLASPLHF.